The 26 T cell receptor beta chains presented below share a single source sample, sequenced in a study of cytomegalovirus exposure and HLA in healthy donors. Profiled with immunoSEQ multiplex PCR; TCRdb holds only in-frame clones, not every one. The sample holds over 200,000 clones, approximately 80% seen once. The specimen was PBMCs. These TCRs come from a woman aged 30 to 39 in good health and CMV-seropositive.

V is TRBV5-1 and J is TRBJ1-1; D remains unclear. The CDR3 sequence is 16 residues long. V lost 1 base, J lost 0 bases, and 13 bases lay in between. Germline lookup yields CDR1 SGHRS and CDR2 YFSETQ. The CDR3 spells CASSLRRGILNTEAFF. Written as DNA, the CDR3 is TGCGCCAGCAGCTTGAGGCGGGGAATACTGAACACTGAAGCTTTCTTT. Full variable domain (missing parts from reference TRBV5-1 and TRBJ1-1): KAGVTQTPRYLIKTRGQQVTLSCSPISGHRSVSWYQQTPGQGLQFLFEYFSETQRNKGNFPGRFSGRQFSNSRSEMNVSTLELGDSALYLCASSLRRGILNTEAFFGQGTRLTVV.

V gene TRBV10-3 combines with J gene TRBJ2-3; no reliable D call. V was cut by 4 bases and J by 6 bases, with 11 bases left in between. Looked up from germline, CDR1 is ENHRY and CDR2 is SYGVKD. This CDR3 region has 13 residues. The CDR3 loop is CAISGAEWDTQYF. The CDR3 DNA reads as TGTGCCATCAGTGGGGCCGAGTGGGATACGCAGTATTTT.

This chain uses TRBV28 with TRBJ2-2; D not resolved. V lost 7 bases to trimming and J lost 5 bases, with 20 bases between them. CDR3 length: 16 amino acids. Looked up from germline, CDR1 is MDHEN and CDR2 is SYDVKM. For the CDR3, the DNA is TGTGCCAGCAATCCCTCCGGGTCGTTCGCGACCGGGGAGCTGTTTTTT. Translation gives CASNPSGSFATGELFF.

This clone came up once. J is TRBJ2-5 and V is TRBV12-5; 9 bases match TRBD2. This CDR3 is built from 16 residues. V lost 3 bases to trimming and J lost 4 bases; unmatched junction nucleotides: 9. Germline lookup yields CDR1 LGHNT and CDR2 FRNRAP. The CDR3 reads CASGFTNSGSGETQYF. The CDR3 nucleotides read TGTGCTAGTGGTTTTACCAATAGCGGGAGTGGAGAGACCCAGTACTTC.

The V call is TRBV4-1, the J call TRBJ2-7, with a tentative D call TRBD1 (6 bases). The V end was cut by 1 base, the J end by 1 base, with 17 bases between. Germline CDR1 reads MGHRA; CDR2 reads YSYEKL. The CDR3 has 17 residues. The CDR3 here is CASSQVPTGILSYEQYF. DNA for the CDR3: TGCGCCAGCAGCCAAGTCCCCACAGGGATTCTATCCTACGAGCAGTACTTC.

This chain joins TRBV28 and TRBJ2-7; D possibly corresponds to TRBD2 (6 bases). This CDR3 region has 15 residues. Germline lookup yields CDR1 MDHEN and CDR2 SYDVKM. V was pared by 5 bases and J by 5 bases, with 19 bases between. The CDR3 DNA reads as TGTGCCAGCAGTCGGCGGGGACCCGGGGTCGACGAGCAGTACTTC. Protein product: CASSRRGPGVDEQYF.

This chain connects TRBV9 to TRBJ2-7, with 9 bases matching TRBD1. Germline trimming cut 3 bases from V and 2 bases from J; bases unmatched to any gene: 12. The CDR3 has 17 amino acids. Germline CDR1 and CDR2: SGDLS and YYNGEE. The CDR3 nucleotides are TGTGCCAGCAGCGGGAAACCCGGGACAGGGATTCCCTACGAGCAGTACTTC. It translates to CASSGKPGTGIPYEQYF. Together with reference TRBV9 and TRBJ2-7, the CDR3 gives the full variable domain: DSGVTQTPKHLITATGQRVTLRCSPRSGDLSVYWYQQSLDQGLQFLIQYYNGEERAKGNILERFSAQQFPDLHSELNLSSLELGDSALYFCASSGKPGTGIPYEQYFGPGTRLTVT.

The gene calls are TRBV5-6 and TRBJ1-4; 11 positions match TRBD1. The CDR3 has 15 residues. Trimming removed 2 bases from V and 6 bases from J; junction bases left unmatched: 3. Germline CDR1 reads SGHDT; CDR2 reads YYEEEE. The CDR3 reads CASSFRTGGHEKLFF. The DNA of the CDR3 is TGTGCCAGCAGCTTTCGGACAGGGGGCCATGAAAAACTGTTTTTT.

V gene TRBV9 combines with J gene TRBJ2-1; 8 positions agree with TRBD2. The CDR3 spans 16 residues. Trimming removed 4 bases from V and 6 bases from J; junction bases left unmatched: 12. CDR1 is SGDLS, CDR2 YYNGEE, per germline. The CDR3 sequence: CASSLHRLARGNEQFF. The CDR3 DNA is TGTGCCAGCAGCCTCCACCGACTAGCGCGGGGCAATGAGCAGTTCTTC.

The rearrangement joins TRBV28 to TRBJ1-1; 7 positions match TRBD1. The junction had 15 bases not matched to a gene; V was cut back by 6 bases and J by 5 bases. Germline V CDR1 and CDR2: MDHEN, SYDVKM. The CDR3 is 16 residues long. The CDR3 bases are TGTGCCAGCAGACCTTATCAGGGACAGAAGTCTACTGAAGCTTTCTTT. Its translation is CASRPYQGQKSTEAFF. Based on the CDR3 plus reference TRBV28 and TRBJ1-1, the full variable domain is DVKVTQSSRYLVKRTGEKVFLECVQDMDHENMFWYRQDPGLGLRLIYFSYDVKMKEKGDIPEGYSVSREKKERFSLILESASTNQTSMYLCASRPYQGQKSTEAFFGQGTRLTVV.

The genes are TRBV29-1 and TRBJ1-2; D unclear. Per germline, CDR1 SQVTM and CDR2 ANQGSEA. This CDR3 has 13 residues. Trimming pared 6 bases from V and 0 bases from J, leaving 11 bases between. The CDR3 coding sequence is TGCAGCGTCCTGACACCGTCTAACTATGGCTACACCTTC. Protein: CSVLTPSNYGYTF.

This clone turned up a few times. The CDR3 spells CASSPGTDTQYF. In DNA, the CDR3 is TGTGCCAGCAGTCCGGGCACAGATACGCAGTATTTT. The V call is TRBV6-5, the J call TRBJ2-3; D not resolved. The CDR3 is made up of 12 amino acids. Trimming left V 5 bases short and J 1 base short, with 4 bases between. Germline assignment: CDR1 MNHEY and CDR2 SVGAGI.

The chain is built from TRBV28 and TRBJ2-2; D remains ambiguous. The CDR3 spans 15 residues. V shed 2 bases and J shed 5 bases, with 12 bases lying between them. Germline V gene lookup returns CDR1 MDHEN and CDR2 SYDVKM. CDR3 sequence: CASSLRSTTTGELFF. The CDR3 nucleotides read TGTGCCAGCAGTTTACGATCCACCACTACCGGGGAGCTGTTTTTT.

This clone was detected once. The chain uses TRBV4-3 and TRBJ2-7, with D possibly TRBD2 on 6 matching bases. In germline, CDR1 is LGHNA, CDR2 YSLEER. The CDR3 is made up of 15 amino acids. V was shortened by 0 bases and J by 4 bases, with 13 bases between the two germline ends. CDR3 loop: CASSQEGLGGYEQYF. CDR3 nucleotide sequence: TGCGCCAGCAGCCAAGAAGGCCTCGGGGGTTACGAGCAGTACTTC.

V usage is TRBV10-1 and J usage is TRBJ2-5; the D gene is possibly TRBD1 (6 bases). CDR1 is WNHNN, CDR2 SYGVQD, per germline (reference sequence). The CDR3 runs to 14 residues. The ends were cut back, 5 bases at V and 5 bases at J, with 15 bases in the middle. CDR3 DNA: TGCGCCAGCAGTCAGACAGGACGGGCCGAGACCCAGTACTTC. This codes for CASSQTGRAETQYF.

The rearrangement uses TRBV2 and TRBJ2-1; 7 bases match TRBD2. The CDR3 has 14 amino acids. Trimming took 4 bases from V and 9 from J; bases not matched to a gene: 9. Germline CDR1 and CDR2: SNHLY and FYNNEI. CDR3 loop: CASSVRLAMVEQFF. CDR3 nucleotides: TGTGCCAGCAGTGTTCGACTAGCAATGGTTGAGCAGTTCTTC.

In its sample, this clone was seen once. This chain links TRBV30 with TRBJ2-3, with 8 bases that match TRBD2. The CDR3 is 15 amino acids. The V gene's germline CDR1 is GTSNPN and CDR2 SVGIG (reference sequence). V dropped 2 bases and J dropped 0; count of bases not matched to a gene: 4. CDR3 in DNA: TGTGCCTGGAGTATACTAGCGGTTAGCACAGATACGCAGTATTTT. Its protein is CAWSILAVSTDTQYF.

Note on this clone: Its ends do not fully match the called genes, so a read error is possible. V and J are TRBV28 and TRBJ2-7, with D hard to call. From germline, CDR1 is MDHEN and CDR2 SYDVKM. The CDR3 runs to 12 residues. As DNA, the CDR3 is TGTGCCGGCAGTTCTGCCTATTACGAGCAGTACTTC. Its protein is CAGSSAYYEQYF.

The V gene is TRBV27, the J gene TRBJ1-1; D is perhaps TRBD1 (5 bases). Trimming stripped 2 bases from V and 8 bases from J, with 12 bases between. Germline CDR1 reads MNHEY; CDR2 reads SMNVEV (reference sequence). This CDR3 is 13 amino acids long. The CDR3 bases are TGTGCCAGCAGTTTAGGGCAGAACAGGGAAGCTTTCTTT. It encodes CASSLGQNREAFF.

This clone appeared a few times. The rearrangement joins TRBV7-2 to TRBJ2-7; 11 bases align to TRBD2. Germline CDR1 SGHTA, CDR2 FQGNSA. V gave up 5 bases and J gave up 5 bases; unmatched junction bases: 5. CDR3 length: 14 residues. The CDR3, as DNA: TGTGCCAGCAGCGTCCTGACTAGCGGGAACGAGCAGTACTTC. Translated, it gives CASSVLTSGNEQYF.

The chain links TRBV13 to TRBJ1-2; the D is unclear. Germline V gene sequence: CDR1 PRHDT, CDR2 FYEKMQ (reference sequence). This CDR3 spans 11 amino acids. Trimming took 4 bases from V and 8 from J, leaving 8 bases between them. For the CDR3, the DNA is TGTGCCAGCAGCTCCCCCCAGGGCTACACCTTC. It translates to CASSSPQGYTF.

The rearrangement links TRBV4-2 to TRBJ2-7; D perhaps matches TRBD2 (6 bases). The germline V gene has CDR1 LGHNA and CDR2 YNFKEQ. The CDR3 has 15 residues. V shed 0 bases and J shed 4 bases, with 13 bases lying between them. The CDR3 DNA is TGTGCCAGCAGCCAAGAGAAGTGGCGGGATTACGAGCAGTACTTC. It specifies CASSQEKWRDYEQYF.

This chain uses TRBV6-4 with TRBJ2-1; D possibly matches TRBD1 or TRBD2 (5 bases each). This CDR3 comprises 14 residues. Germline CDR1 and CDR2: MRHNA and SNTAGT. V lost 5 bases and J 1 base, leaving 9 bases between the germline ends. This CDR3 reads CASSSGGSYNEQFF. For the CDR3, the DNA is TGTGCCAGCAGTTCTGGGGGATCCTACAATGAGCAGTTCTTC.

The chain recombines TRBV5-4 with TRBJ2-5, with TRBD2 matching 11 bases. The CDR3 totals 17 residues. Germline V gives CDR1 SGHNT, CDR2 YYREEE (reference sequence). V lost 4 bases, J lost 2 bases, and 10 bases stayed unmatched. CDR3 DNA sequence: TGTGCCAGCAGCCGAAACCGCGGGACTAGCGGACAAGAGACCCAGTACTTC. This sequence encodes CASSRNRGTSGQETQYF.

In DNA, the CDR3 is TGCGCCAGCAGCCGGGTGGAGCGGGACAGCTCCTACGAGCAGTACTTC. This translates into CASSRVERDSSYEQYF. The chain is built from TRBV4-1 and TRBJ2-7; D tentatively reads TRBD1 or TRBD2 (7 bases each). CDR3 length equals 16 residues. The ends were cut back, 4 bases at V and 0 bases at J, with 16 bases in the middle. CDR1 is MGHRA, CDR2 YSYEKL, per germline.

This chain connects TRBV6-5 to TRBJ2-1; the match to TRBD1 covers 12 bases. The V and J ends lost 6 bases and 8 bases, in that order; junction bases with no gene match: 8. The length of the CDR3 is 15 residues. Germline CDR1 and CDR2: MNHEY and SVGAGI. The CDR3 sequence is CASSSTGTGGDEQFF. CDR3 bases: TGTGCCAGCAGCTCGACCGGGACAGGGGGCGATGAGCAGTTCTTC.